The clone carrying this T cell receptor beta chain has more than one count but fewer than ten. Antigen specificity is unknown. This sample was included in a study of PD-L1 blockade in urothelial cancer. Study conclusions and caveats: Better survival was forecast by a pretreatment blood TCR clonality below the median.

The time point denotes: pretreatment peripheral blood. The study enrolled patients with locally advanced or metastatic urothelial carcinoma. Data came from immunoSEQ multiplex PCR; TCRdb stores just in-frame clones and leaves some out. Of about 57,000 clones in the sample, roughly four fifths were seen once. Germline V lookup: CDR1 SGHTA, CDR2 FQGNSA. V was pared by 4 bases and J by 7 bases, with 7 bases of the junction left unmatched. The CDR3 covers 13 residues. The chain joins TRBV7-2 to TRBJ2-7; TRBD2 agrees at 7 bases. This TCR was recovered from a man aged 65 to 79 with urothelial cancer. Sequenced here: PBMCs, sampled around atezolizumab (anti-PD-L1) treatment. CDR3 DNA: TGTGCCAGCAGCTACAATCGACTAGCAGAGCAGTACTTC. This sequence encodes CASSYNRLAEQYF. The variable domain in full, completed from reference TRBV7-2 and TRBJ2-7, reads GAGVSQSPSNKVTEKGKDVELRCDPISGHTALYWYRQSLGQGLEFLIYFQGNSAPDKSGLPSDRFSAERTGGSVSTLTIQRTQQEDSAVYLCASSYNRLAEQYFGPGTRLTVT.